This TCR beta chain was documented in a study of cytomegalovirus exposure and HLA in healthy donors. Study overall: Most donors, around 81% of a few hundred genotyped, fell in the Caucasian-associated ancestry cluster.

PCR involved 60 Vbeta and 13 Jbeta primers. Libraries were prepared by immunoSEQ multiplex PCR; TCRdb keeps only in-frame clonotypes and omits some of them. The sample holds 90,000 to 120,000 clones; over 75% are singletons and the top ten take over 4.5%. A few counts support this clone. Antigen: not known. Whole-study findings and limits: The study designated 150 or so TCR beta chains cytomegalovirus-associated.

Germline loops: CDR1 SGHTS, CDR2 YDEGEE. The length of the CDR3 is 13 residues. V was pared by 2 bases and J by 1 base, with 7 bases between. The sequenced material came from PBMCs. This TCR came from a woman aged 18-30 years in good health and CMV-seropositive. This rearrangement joins TRBV5-8 to TRBJ2-7; the D is unclear. CDR3 nucleotide sequence: TGTGCCAGCAGCTTTACCGGTTCCTACGAGCAGTACTTC. As protein: CASSFTGSYEQYF.